The sequence of this T cell receptor (beta chain) was determined in a study of T cells in tumors after PD-1 blockade. Study-wide background: Prior checkpoint blockade, systemic immunosuppressant use, or anti-cancer therapy within 4 weeks excluded patients. A subset received ongoing vismodegib 150 mg daily alongside anti-PD-1 therapy. Patients received pembrolizumab 200 mg every 3 weeks or cemiplimab 350 mg every 2 weeks.

Tumor or blood genomic DNA was sequenced, with inputs of roughly 616 ng to 6,004 ng. Profiling relied on immunoSEQ multiplex PCR, and the TCRdb table lists in-frame clones only, not all of them. Of under 50,000 clones listed, under 85% are singletons. Sequencing was performed on PBMCs, taken before anti-PD-1 therapy. The TCR was taken from a human donor with advanced basal cell or squamous cell carcinoma (not recorded which).

The CDR3 here is CASILRDNRAGELFF. The CDR3 region has the DNA TGTGCCAGCATTTTACGGGACAACCGTGCCGGGGAGCTGTTTTTT. V usage is TRBV6-5 and J usage is TRBJ2-2; maybe TRBD1 (6 bases). The CDR3 is 15 residues long. From germline, CDR1 is MNHEY and CDR2 SVGAGI. V shed 7 bases and J shed 6 bases, with 18 bases lying between them.